This T cell receptor beta chain was documented in a study of blood T cell repertoires in COVID-19. For the study at large: Donors in the United States, Italy and Spain gave samples during acute or convalescent COVID-19. The analysed material was cDNA or gDNA that came from T cells, B-cell-depleted T cells, or PBMCs.

Per the authors' pipeline: Amplification from reference gene primers served as the basis for estimated nucleated cell counts. Measured with immunoSEQ multiplex PCR; TCRdb has only the in-frame clones, and not every one. From that table come the V and J calls and clone size; the DNA was used to work out D and trimming. The sample consists of 250,000 to 350,000 clones, around 89% of them appearing once. V gave up 5 bases and J gave up 5 bases; unmatched junction bases: 6. Germline CDR1 and CDR2: SGHTA and FQGNSA. The CDR3 consists of 14 residues. The TCR originated in a woman aged 55-70 years with acute or convalescent COVID-19. J is TRBJ2-5 and V is TRBV7-2; 9 nucleotides align to TRBD1. Specimen: peripheral blood. The CDR3 spells CASSKGTGRETQYF. The CDR3 DNA reads as TGTGCCAGCAGCAAGGGGACAGGGAGGGAGACCCAGTACTTC.